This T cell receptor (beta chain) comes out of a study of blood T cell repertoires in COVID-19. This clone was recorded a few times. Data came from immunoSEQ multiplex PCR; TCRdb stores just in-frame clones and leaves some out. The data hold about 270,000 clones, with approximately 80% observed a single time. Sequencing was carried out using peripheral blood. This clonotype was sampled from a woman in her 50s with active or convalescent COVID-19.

CDR3 sequence (DNA): TGTGCCAGCAGGTCAGCGGGAGGGCCCAGGGAGCAGTACTTC. Translated, it gives CASRSAGGPREQYF. The chain is built from TRBV6-9 and TRBJ2-7; 10 nucleotides match TRBD2. Germline V gene lookup returns CDR1 MNHGY and CDR2 SVAAGI. The CDR3 length is 14 residues. V gave up 6 bases and J gave up 7 bases; unmatched junction bases: 9.